In this sample, the clone carrying this TCR beta chain turned up a few times. Trimming left V 2 bases short and J 0 bases short, with 7 bases between. In germline, CDR1 is MNHEY, CDR2 SVGAGI. The CDR3 is 14 amino acids. The data were obtained in a study of molecular identifiers for immune sequencing clone quantification. TCRdb used MiXCR to reprocess the PCR reads, holding one entry per CDR3 protein. The table lists some 100,000 distinct CDR3 sequences, around 33% of them singletons. The chain joins TRBV6-5 to TRBJ1-1; D may be TRBD1 (5 bases). The material sequenced was naive CD8+ T cells from blood, with Jurkat cell RNA spiked in. The subset: FACS-sorted CD8+CD4-CCR7+CD45RA+ naive T cells. The TCR was taken from a human donor in good health. Some libraries in this study had Jurkat cell RNA spiked in. CDR3 sequence (DNA): TGTGCCAGCAGTTACATGGGGGTGAACACTGAAGCTTTCTTT. Translating it yields CASSYMGVNTEAFF.